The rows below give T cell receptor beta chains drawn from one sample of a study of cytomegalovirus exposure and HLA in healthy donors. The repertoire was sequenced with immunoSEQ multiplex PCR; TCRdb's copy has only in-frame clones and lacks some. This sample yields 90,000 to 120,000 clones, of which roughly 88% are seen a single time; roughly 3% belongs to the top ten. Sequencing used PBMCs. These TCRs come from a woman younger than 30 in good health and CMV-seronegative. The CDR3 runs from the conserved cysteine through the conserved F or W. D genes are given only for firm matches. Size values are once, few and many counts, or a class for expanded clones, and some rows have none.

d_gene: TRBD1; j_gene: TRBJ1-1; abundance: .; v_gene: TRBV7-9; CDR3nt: TGTGCCAGCAGCTTTGGGACAGACAGGAACACTGAAGCTTTCTTT; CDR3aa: CASSFGTDRNTEAFF
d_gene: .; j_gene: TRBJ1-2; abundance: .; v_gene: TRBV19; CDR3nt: TGTGCCAGTTTTGACGGGAGAGGATATGGCTACACCTTC; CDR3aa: CASFDGRGYGYTF
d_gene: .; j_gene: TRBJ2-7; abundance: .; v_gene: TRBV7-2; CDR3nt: TGTGCCAGCAGCCTCCAGCGGTCCTACGAGCAGTACTTC; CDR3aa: CASSLQRSYEQYF
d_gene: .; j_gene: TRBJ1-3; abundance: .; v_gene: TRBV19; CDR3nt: TGTGCCAGTATGGCGGTGGCAGGGCCTCTCTCTGGAAACACCATATATTTT; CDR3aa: CASMAVAGPLSGNTIYF
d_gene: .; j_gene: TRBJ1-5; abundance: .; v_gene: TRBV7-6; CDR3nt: TGTGCCAGCAGCTTAGAGGCCGGGGGAGGCCAGCCCCAGCATTTT; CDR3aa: CASSLEAGGGQPQHF
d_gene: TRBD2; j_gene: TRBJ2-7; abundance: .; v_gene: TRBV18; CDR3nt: TGTGCCAGCTCACCGACCACTAGCGGGGGGGTATACGAGCAGTACTTC; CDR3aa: CASSPTTSGGVYEQYF
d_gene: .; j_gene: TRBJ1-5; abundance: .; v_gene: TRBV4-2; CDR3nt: TGTGCCAGCAGCCAAGATTGGCAGGGGATCCAGCCCCAGCATTTT; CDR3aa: CASSQDWQGIQPQHF
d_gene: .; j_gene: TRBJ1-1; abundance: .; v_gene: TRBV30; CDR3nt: TGTGCCTGGAGTCGAGGATACGGGGACACTGAAGCTTTCTTT; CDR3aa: CAWSRGYGDTEAFF
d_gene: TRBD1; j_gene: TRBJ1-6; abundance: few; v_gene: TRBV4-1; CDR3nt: TGCGCCAGCAGCCAGGGACATACAGGGGAGAATTCACCCCTCCACTTT; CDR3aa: CASSQGHTGENSPLHF
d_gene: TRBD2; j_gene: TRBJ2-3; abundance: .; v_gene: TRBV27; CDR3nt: TGTGCCAGCAGTAAGACTAGCGGGGGTGCAGATACGCAGTATTTT; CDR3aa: CASSKTSGGADTQYF
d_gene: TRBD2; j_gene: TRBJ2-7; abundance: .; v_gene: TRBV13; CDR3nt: TGTGCCAGCAGCAATGGGAGACTAGCGGGGGCTGAGCCCTCCTACGAGCAGTACTTC; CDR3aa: CASSNGRLAGAEPSYEQYF
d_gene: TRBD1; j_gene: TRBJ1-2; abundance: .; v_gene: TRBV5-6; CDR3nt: TGTGCCAGCAGCTCGCACCGACAGGGGGCGTTTGAGGGCTACACCTTC; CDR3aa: CASSSHRQGAFEGYTF
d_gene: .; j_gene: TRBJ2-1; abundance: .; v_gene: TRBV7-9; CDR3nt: TGTGCCAGCAGCTTGGACAGTTCCAATGAGCAGTTCTTC; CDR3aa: CASSLDSSNEQFF
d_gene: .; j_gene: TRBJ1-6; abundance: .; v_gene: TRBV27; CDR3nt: TGTGCCAGCAGCTCGACGACTCGTTCACCCCTCCACTTT; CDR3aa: CASSSTTRSPLHF
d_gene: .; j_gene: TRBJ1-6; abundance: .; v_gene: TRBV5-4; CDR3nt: TGTGCCAGCAGCTTGATTACAGCACAGAATTCACCCCTCCACTTT; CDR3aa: CASSLITAQNSPLHF
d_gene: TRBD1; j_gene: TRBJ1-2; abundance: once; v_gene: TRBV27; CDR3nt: TGTGCCAGCACCCGTGTCCCCGGGACAGACTATGGCTACACCTTC; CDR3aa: CASTRVPGTDYGYTF
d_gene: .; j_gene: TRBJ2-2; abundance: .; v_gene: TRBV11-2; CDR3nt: TGTGCCAGCAGCTTGAGGGCCGGGGAGCTGTTTTTT; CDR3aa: CASSLRAGELFF
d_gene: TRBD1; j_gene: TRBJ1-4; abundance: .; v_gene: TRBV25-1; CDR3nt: TGTGCCAGCAGCCCGGACAGGGGTAATGAAAAACTGTTTTTT; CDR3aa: CASSPDRGNEKLFF
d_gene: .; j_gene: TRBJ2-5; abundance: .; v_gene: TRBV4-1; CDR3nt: TGCGCCAGCAGCCAAGATGAACAGGGAGAGACCCAGTACTTC; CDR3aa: CASSQDEQGETQYF
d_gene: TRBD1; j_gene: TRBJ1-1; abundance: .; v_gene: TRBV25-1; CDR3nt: TGTGCCAGCAGCTCCGGAAACAGGGGGTCTATGAACACTGAAGCTTTCTTT; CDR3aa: CASSSGNRGSMNTEAFF
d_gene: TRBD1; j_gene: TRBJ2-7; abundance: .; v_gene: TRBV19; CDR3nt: TGTGCCAGTAGCCTGGGACAGGGGTACGGAGAGCAGTACTTC; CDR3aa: CASSLGQGYGEQYF
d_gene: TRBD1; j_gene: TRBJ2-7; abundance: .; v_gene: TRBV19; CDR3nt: TGTGCCAGTAGTAGGCTGGACAGGGGGCGCGAGCAGTACTTC; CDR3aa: CASSRLDRGREQYF
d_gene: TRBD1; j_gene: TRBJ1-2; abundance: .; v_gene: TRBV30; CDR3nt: TGTGCCTGGAGTGGGGGACAGGGGGCGGGTGGCTACACCTTC; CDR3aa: CAWSGGQGAGGYTF
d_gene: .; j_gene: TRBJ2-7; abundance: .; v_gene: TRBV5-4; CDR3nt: TGTGCCAGCAGCTTGGGTAGAGACAGAAACAACCGCTACGAGCAGTACTTC; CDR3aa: CASSLGRDRNNRYEQYF
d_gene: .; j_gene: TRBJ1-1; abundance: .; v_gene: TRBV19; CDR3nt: TGTGCCAGTAGTGCGTCCTCCATGATGAACACTGAAGCTTTCTTT; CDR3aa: CASSASSMMNTEAFF
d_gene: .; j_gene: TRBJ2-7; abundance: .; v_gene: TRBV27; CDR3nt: TGTGCCAGCAGTTTAAAGGCCACAGGGTACCCCTCCTACGAGCAGTACTTC; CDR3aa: CASSLKATGYPSYEQYF
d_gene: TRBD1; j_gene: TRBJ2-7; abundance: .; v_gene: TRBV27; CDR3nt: TGTGCCAGCAGTTTAAGGGGGACAGGGTACTACGAGCAGTACTTC; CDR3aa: CASSLRGTGYYEQYF
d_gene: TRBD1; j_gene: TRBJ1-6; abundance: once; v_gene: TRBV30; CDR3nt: TGTGCCTTCTTGAAGGGACAGGGGACCAACTCCTATAATTCACCCCTCCACTTT; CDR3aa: CAFLKGQGTNSYNSPLHF
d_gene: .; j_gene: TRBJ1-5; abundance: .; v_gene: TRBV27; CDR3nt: TGTGCCAGCAGTTCGCTAGGGGATTATCAGCCCCAGCATTTT; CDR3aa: CASSSLGDYQPQHF
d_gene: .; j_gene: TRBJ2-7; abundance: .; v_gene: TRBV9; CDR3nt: TGTGCCAGCAGCGCCGACAGGTACTCCTACGAGCAGTACTTC; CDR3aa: CASSADRYSYEQYF
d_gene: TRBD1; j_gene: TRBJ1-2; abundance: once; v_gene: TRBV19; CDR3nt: TGTGCCACTACCACAACCCCGGGACAGGGGAACTATGGCTACACCTTC; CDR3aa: CATTTTPGQGNYGYTF
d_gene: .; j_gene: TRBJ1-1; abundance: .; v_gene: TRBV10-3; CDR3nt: TGTGCCATCAGTGAGGACAGAATGAACACTGAAGCTTTCTTT; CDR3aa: CAISEDRMNTEAFF
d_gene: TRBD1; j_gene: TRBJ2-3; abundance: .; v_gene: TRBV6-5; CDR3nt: TGTGCCAGCAGGTGGACAGGGGAGAGCACAGATACGCAGTATTTT; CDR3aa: CASRWTGESTDTQYF
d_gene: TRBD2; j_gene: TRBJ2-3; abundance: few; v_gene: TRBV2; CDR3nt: TGTGCCAGCAGTGAATTTATTTGGGAGGGTACAGATACGCAGTATTTT; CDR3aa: CASSEFIWEGTDTQYF
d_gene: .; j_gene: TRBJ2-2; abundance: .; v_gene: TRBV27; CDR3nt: TGTGCCAGCAGGGCCACGACCGGGGAGCTGTTTTTT; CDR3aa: CASRATTGELFF
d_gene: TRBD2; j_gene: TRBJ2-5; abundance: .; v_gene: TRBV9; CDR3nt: TGTGCCAGCAGCGGAGCGGGGGGGCGAGAGACCCAGTACTTC; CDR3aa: CASSGAGGRETQYF
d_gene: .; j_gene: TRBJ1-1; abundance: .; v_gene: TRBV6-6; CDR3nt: TGTGCCAGCAGTCAACTTGGGAACACTGAAGCTTTCTTT; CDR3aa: CASSQLGNTEAFF
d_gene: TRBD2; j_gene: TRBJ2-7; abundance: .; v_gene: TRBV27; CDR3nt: TGTGCCAGCAGTTTAGCGGGGGGGCATAACGAGCAGTACTTC; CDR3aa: CASSLAGGHNEQYF
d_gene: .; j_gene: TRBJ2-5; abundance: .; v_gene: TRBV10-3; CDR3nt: TGTGCCATCAGTGAGTCTGGGGCAGAGACCCAGTACTTC; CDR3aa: CAISESGAETQYF